Listed here is a single T cell receptor (beta chain). Its antigen is not identified. These data come from a study of CD8 T cells in Susac syndrome. Whole-study findings and limits: By the study's own acknowledgment, its TCR sequencing and HLA analysis included relatively few individuals.

The T cells that were sequenced for TCR beta were CD8+ and CD4+ cells from blood. Negative isolation yielded the CD8+ and CD4+ T cells, while FACS enriched the TEMRA cells. RNA was extracted with the RNeasy kit, and a quantity of about 0.45 to 1 ug was reverse transcribed using random hexamers. The immunoSEQ assay covered 54 Vbeta and 13 Jbeta segments for CDR3. From the immunoSEQ multiplex PCR reads, TCRdb called clonotypes with MiXCR, one entry per CDR3 protein. The sample contains around 230,000 distinct CDR3 sequences, 95% of which appear only once. CDR1 is SGHAT, CDR2 FQNNGV, per germline. J gave up 4 bases and V 5 bases, and 6 bases lay outside the gene matches. The length of the CDR3 is 15 residues.

The chain recombines TRBV11-2 with TRBJ2-5; TRBD1 matches at 11 bases. Sequenced: CD4+ T cells from PBMCs. This TCR came from a human donor with multiple sclerosis. The CDR3 protein is CASSGGQGARETQYF. CDR3 coding DNA: TGTGCCAGCAGCGGTGGACAGGGGGCGCGAGAGACCCAGTACTTC.